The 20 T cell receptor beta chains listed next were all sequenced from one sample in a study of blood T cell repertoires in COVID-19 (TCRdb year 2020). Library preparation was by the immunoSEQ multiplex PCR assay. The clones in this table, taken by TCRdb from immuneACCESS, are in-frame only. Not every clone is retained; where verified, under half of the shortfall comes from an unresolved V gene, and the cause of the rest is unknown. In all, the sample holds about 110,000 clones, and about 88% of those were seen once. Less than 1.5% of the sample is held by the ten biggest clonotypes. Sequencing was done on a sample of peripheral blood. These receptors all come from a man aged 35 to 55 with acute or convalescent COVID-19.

CDR3 nucleotides: TGTGCCTGGAGTGTACGTGGAGATAGCAATCAGCCCCAGCATTTT. This translates into CAWSVRGDSNQPQHF. The chain couples TRBV30 to TRBJ1-5, with unresolved D. Looked up from germline, CDR1 is GTSNPN and CDR2 is SVGIG (reference sequence). The V end lost 0 bases, the J end lost 0 bases, and 9 bases lay between the germline ends. The CDR3 runs 15 residues.

CDR3 DNA: TGCAGCGTTGAAGTTATGACACAGCAGTACTTC. Translated: CSVEVMTQQYF. The chain employs TRBV29-1 and TRBJ2-7; D is unclear. Trimming removed 1 base at V and 8 bases at J, with 9 bases between. The CDR3 is 11 residues long. Germline CDR1 reads SQVTM; CDR2 reads ANQGSEA.

As DNA, the CDR3 is TGCGCCAGCAGCTTGGGCCCCGCCGGCTCCTACAATGAGCAGTTCTTC. Translated: CASSLGPAGSYNEQFF. This rearrangement joins TRBV5-1 to TRBJ2-1; D gene unclear. Germline assignment: CDR1 SGHRS and CDR2 YFSETQ. The CDR3 runs 16 residues. V dropped 0 bases and J dropped 0 bases, with 10 bases sitting between them.

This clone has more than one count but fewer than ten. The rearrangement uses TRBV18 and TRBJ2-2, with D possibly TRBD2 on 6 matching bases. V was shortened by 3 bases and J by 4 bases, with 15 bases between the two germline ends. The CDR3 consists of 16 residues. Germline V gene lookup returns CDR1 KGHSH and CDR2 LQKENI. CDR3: CASSPKAWRATGELFF. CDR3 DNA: TGTGCCAGCTCACCCAAAGCCTGGAGGGCCACCGGGGAGCTGTTTTTT.

CDR3 loop: CASSYTQGRRDLSSYNEQFF. CDR3 DNA: TGTGCCAGCAGTTACACCCAGGGCCGACGGGACTTGAGCTCCTACAATGAGCAGTTCTTC. V usage is TRBV6-2 or TRBV6-3 and J usage is TRBJ2-1; D is perhaps TRBD2 (6 bases). The V end was cut by 2 bases, the J end by 0 bases, with 23 bases between. This CDR3 has 20 residues. Germline V gives CDR1 MNHEY, CDR2 SVGEGT.

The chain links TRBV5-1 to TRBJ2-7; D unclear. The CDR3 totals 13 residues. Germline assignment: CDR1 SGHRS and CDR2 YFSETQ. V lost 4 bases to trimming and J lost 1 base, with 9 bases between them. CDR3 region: CASSLTNSYEQYF. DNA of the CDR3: TGCGCCAGCAGCCTAACGAATTCCTACGAGCAGTACTTC.

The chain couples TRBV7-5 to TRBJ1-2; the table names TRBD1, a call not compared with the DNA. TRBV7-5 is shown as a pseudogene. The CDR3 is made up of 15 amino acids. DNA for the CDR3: TGTGCCAGAAGCTTAAGACAGGGGCCCTATTGTGGCTACACCTTC. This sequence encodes CARSLRQGPYCGYTF.

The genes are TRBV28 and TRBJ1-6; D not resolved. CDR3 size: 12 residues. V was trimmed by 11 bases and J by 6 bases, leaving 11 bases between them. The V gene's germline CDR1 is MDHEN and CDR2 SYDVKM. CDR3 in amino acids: CAVRDVNSPLHF. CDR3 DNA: TGTGCCGTGCGAGATGTTAATTCACCCCTCCACTTT.

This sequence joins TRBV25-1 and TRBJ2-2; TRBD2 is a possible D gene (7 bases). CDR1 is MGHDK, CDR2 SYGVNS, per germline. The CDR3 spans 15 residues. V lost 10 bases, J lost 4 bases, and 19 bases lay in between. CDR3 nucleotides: TGTGCCACCGCCCGGCGGGGGCTTAGCACCGGGGAGCTGTTTTTT. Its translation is CATARRGLSTGELFF. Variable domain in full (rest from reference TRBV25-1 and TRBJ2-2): EADIYQTPRYLVIGTGKKITLECSQTMGHDKMYWYQQDPGMELHLIHYSYGVNSTEKGDLSSESTVSRIRTEHFPLTLESARPSHTSQYLCATARRGLSTGELFFGEGSRLTVL.

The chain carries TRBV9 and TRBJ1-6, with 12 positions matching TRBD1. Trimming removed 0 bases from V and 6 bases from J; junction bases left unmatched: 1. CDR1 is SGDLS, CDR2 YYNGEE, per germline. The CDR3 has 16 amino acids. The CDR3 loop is CASSVGDRGRNSPLHF. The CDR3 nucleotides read TGTGCCAGCAGCGTAGGGGACAGGGGGCGTAATTCACCCCTCCACTTT.

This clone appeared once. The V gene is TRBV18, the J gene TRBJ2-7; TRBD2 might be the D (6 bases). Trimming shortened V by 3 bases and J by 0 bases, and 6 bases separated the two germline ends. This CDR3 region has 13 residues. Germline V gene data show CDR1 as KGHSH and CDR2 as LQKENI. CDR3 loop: CASSPRGSYEQYF. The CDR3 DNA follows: TGTGCCAGCTCACCGCGGGGCTCCTACGAGCAGTACTTC.

The CDR3 nucleotides read TGTGCCAGCAGTTATCCAGGGGGCGCGGGAACTGAAGCTTTCTTT. Its translation is CASSYPGGAGTEAFF. The chain combines TRBV5-4 with TRBJ1-1, with 8 nucleotides matching TRBD1. CDR1 is SGHNT and CDR2 is YYREEE in the germline V gene (reference sequence). This CDR3 region has 15 residues. V shed 5 bases and J 5 bases; nucleotides not matched to a gene: 11.

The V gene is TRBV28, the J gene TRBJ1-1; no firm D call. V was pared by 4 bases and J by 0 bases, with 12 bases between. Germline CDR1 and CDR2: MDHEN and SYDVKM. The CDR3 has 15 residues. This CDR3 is CASSSRRELNTEAFF. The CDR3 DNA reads TGTGCCAGCAGTTCACGACGGGAACTGAACACTGAAGCTTTCTTT.

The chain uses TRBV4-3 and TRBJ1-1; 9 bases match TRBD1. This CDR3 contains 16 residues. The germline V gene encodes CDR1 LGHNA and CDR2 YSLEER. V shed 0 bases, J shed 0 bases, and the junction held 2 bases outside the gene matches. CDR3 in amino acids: CASSQDWDRVNTEAFF. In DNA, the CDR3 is TGCGCCAGCAGCCAAGATTGGGACAGGGTGAACACTGAAGCTTTCTTT.

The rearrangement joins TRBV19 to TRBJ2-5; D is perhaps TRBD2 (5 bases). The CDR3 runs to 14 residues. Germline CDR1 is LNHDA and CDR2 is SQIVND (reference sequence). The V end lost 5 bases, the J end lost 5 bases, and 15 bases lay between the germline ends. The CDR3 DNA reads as TGTGCCAGTAGTCCCGGGGTCCATGGGGAGACCCAGTACTTC. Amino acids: CASSPGVHGETQYF.

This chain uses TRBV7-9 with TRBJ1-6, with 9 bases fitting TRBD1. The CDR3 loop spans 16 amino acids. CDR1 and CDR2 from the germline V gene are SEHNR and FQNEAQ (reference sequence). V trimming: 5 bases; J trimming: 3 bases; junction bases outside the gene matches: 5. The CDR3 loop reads CASSAGTGFYNSPLHF. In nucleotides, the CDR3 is TGTGCCAGCAGCGCCGGGACAGGGTTCTATAATTCACCCCTCCACTTT.

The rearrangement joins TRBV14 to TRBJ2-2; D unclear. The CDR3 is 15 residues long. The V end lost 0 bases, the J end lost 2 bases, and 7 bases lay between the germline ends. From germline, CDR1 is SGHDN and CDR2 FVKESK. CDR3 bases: TGTGCCAGCAGCCAAGAGTTCCTCAACACCGGGGAGCTGTTTTTT. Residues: CASSQEFLNTGELFF.

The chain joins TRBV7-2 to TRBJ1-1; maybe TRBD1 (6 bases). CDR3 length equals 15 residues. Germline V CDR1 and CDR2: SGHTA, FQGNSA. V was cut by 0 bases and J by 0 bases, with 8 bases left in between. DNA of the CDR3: TGTGCCAGCAGCTTAGCTTCAGGGGTGAACACTGAAGCTTTCTTT. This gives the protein CASSLASGVNTEAFF.

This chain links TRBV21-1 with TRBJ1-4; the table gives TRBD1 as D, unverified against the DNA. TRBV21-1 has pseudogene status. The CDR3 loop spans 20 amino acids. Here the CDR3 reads CASSKGDRCCTHSTNEKLFF. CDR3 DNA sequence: TGTGCCAGCAGCAAGGGGGACAGATGCTGTACTCATTCAACTAATGAAAAACTGTTTTTT.

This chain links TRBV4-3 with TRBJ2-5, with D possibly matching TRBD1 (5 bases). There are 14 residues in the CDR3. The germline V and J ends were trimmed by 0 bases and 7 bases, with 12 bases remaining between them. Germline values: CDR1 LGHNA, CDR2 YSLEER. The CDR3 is CASSQEMGRGTQYF. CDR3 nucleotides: TGCGCCAGCAGCCAAGAAATGGGAAGGGGGACCCAGTACTTC.